This T cell receptor (beta chain) was observed in a study of shared clonotypes between healthy human individuals. The ends were cut back, 5 bases at V and 0 bases at J, with 23 bases in the middle. CDR3 length: 19 amino acids. Looked up from germline, CDR1 is SGHVS and CDR2 is FNYEAQ. Using immunoSEQ multiplex PCR, the repertoire was profiled, and TCRdb retains in-frame clones only, with some absent. Of some 1.5 million clones listed, 95% to 99% were seen once; the top ten hold roughly 0.45%. V usage is TRBV7-6 and J usage is TRBJ2-1, with D possibly TRBD2 on 5 matching bases. The specimen sequenced was naive CD4+ T cells sorted from blood. Indicated subset: CD45RA+ positively selected. This sequence was found in a young man in good health. The DNA of the CDR3 is TGTGCCAGCAGCCCAATACAGAAGCTAGCCAGAAGCTCCTACAATGAGCAGTTCTTC. Translating it yields CASSPIQKLARSSYNEQFF.